The 5 T cell receptor beta chains given below trace back to one sample, sequenced in a study of blood T cell repertoires in COVID-19. Only in-frame clones appear in the TCRdb table, and some are missing; sequencing was by immunoSEQ multiplex PCR. The sample yields some 80,000 clones, roughly 90% seen once. The sample taken for sequencing was peripheral blood. The receptor source for this set is a human donor in a cohort sampled during active COVID-19.

The rearrangement joins TRBV3-1 (or the pseudogene TRBV3-2) to TRBJ1-1; D unresolved. The CDR3 runs to 13 residues. Germline V gene sequence: CDR1 LGHDT, CDR2 YNNKEL (reference sequence). With 4 bases removed from V and 0 bases from J, the gap between germline ends came to 6 bases. CDR3 DNA sequence: TGTGCCAGCAGCCCAGACATGAACACTGAAGCTTTCTTT. This encodes CASSPDMNTEAFF.

This rearrangement joins TRBV29-1 to TRBJ1-4; D may be TRBD1 (6 bases). The ends were cut back, 6 bases at V and 6 bases at J, with 20 bases in the middle. In germline, CDR1 is SQVTM, CDR2 ANQGSEA. This CDR3 has 15 residues. In nucleotides, the CDR3 is TGCAGCGTCGAATACCGGACAGCCACCGATGAAAAACTGTTTTTT. It codes for CSVEYRTATDEKLFF.

The rearrangement joins TRBV27 to TRBJ1-2, with a tentative D call TRBD1 (6 bases). CDR3 size: 14 residues. CDR1 and CDR2 from the germline V gene are MNHEY and SMNVEV (reference sequence). Trimming shortened V by 5 bases and J by 7 bases, and 17 bases separated the two germline ends. The CDR3 loop is CASSIPGGLGGYTF. The CDR3 bases are TGTGCCAGCAGTATACCGGGGGGGCTCGGTGGCTACACCTTC.

The CDR3 sequence is CASSQESRADTEAFF. The CDR3, as DNA: TGCGCCAGCAGCCAAGAGAGCAGGGCGGACACTGAAGCTTTCTTT. The chain has TRBV4-3 and TRBJ1-1; TRBD1 might be the D (5 bases). This CDR3 comprises 15 residues. V shed 0 bases and J shed 3 bases, with 11 bases lying between them. The germline V gene has CDR1 LGHNA and CDR2 YSLEER.

This chain uses TRBV29-1 with TRBJ2-3; 10 bases agree with TRBD2. The CDR3 totals 16 residues. The V gene end was trimmed by 7 bases and the J gene end by 2 bases; junction bases not matched to a gene: 12. Germline assignment: CDR1 SQVTM and CDR2 ANQGSEA. For the CDR3, the DNA is TGCAGCGCGCCCCGGACTAGCGGAGCTTCCACAGATACGCAGTATTTT. Translation gives CSAPRTSGASTDTQYF.